A single sample gave rise to the 26 T cell receptor beta chains below, sequenced in a study of T cell changes during pregnancy in multiple sclerosis. This table comes from immunoSEQ multiplex PCR, and its TCRdb copy is limited to in-frame clones, with some not included. In the table there are 80,000 to 130,000 clones, 94% of which are singletons. The input for sequencing was peripheral blood, taken before pregnancy. These receptors all stem from a female donor with multiple sclerosis, enrolled in a pregnancy study.

The chain links TRBV7-7 to TRBJ2-5, with 8 bases that match TRBD2. The ends lost 5 bases at V and 1 base at J; junction bases unmatched: 3. This CDR3 spans 14 amino acids. Germline V CDR1 and CDR2: SSHAT, FNYEAQ (reference sequence). The CDR3 reads CASSPTSGQETQYF. DNA of the CDR3: TGTGCCAGCAGCCCTACTAGCGGCCAAGAGACCCAGTACTTC.

The rearrangement joins TRBV5-1 to TRBJ2-7; 15 nucleotides agree with TRBD2. Looked up from germline, CDR1 is SGHRS and CDR2 is YFSETQ. V gave up 6 bases and J gave up 5 bases; unmatched junction bases: 6. CDR3 length equals 15 residues. CDR3 amino acids: CASTRTSGRVDEQYF. DNA of the CDR3: TGCGCCAGCACCCGGACTAGCGGGAGGGTTGACGAGCAGTACTTC.

The V and J genes are TRBV27 and TRBJ1-3; D not resolved. This CDR3 is 14 amino acids long. Germline V gene sequence: CDR1 MNHEY, CDR2 SMNVEV (reference sequence). Trimming took off 2 bases at V and 3 bases at J, with 8 bases between the two ends. The CDR3 loop is CASSLKAGGNTIYF. The CDR3 region has the DNA TGTGCCAGCAGTTTAAAGGCAGGTGGAAACACCATATATTTT.

The V gene is TRBV4-2, the J gene TRBJ1-1; 8 bases are a match to TRBD1. CDR1 and CDR2 from the germline V gene are LGHNA and YNFKEQ. Germline trimming cut 4 bases from V and 4 bases from J; bases unmatched to any gene: 5. This CDR3 region has 14 residues. In DNA form, the CDR3 reads TGTGCCAGCAGCCCAAGCACAGGGGGCACTGAAGCTTTCTTT. This sequence encodes CASSPSTGGTEAFF.

This clone appeared once. The chain recombines TRBV5-1 with TRBJ2-7, with TRBD1 matching 7 bases. Germline trimming cut 4 bases from V and 2 bases from J; bases unmatched to any gene: 6. This CDR3 has 14 amino acids. Germline V lookup: CDR1 SGHRS, CDR2 YFSETQ. Here the CDR3 reads CASSPQTGAYEQYF. The CDR3 DNA sequence: TGCGCCAGCAGCCCCCAAACAGGGGCCTACGAGCAGTACTTC. The whole variable domain, remainder taken from reference TRBV5-1 and TRBJ2-7, is KAGVTQTPRYLIKTRGQQVTLSCSPISGHRSVSWYQQTPGQGLQFLFEYFSETQRNKGNFPGRFSGRQFSNSRSEMNVSTLELGDSALYLCASSPQTGAYEQYFGPGTRLTVT.

The chain has TRBV28 and TRBJ1-2; TRBD1 matches at 7 bases. The CDR3 has 12 amino acids. The germline gives CDR1 MDHEN, CDR2 SYDVKM. V lost 7 bases and J lost 8; bases outside the gene matches: 7. The CDR3 is CASIQQGSGYTF. CDR3 DNA: TGTGCCAGCATCCAACAGGGGTCCGGCTACACCTTC.

The table lists this clone with a few counts. V gene TRBV9 combines with J gene TRBJ2-7; the D gene is possibly TRBD2 (6 bases). Deletions cut 0 bases from V and 3 bases from J, with 10 bases between. The length of the CDR3 is 14 residues. Germline-derived CDR1 and CDR2 are SGDLS and YYNGEE. Here the CDR3 DNA reads TGTGCCAGCAGCGTAGGAGGAGGGCTCTACGAGCAGTACTTC. Encoded protein: CASSVGGGLYEQYF.

The chain is built from TRBV4-1 and TRBJ2-7, with D possibly matching TRBD1 (5 bases). Germline V gene lookup returns CDR1 MGHRA and CDR2 YSYEKL. V lost 1 base and J lost 5, with 12 bases in between. The CDR3 covers 14 residues. CDR3 amino acids: CASSQGQGRDEQYF. CDR3 bases: TGCGCCAGCAGCCAAGGGCAGGGTAGAGACGAGCAGTACTTC.

This chain connects TRBV30 to TRBJ2-3, with 7 bases identical to TRBD1. The CDR3 spans 21 residues. V shed 3 bases, J shed 4 bases, and the junction held 28 bases outside the gene matches. Germline CDR1 and CDR2: GTSNPN and SVGIG (reference sequence). The DNA of the CDR3 is TGTGCCTGGAGGTGGTTCGGGACAGCGGTCCGACCTCAGATAAGGGCAGATACGCAGTATTTT. It codes for CAWRWFGTAVRPQIRADTQYF.

The chain couples TRBV10-2 to TRBJ2-1; 7 positions match TRBD2. From germline, CDR1 is WSHSY and CDR2 SAAADI. The CDR3 has 15 residues. V gave up 5 bases and J gave up 7 bases; unmatched junction bases: 11. The CDR3 region has the DNA TGCGCCAGCAGTCCCCGGGGGGAGTCGAGGAATGAGCAGTTCTTC. It is translated as CASSPRGESRNEQFF.

This clone was found a few times. V is TRBV10-2 and J is TRBJ2-7; D gene ambiguous. The CDR3 runs 11 residues. CDR1 and CDR2 (germline): WSHSY, SAAADI. Trimming removed 6 bases at V and 3 bases at J, with 6 bases between. The CDR3 DNA sequence: TGCGCCAGCAGAACTAACTACGAGCAGTACTTC. The encoded protein is CASRTNYEQYF.

V is TRBV2 and J is TRBJ2-3, with D maybe TRBD2 (6 bases). The CDR3 length is 16 residues. Germline V gene lookup returns CDR1 SNHLY and CDR2 FYNNEI. The ends were cut back, 6 bases at V and 2 bases at J, with 18 bases in the middle. CDR3 nucleotide sequence: TGTGCCAGCAGGGGGACTGGGTCCCAGAACACAGATACGCAGTATTTT. This encodes CASRGTGSQNTDTQYF. Looking up the rest from reference TRBV2 and TRBJ2-3 gives the full variable domain: EPEVTQTPSHQVTQMGQEVILRCVPISNHLYFYWYRQILGQKVEFLVSFYNNEISEKSEIFDDQFSVERPDGSNFTLKIRSTKLEDSAMYFCASRGTGSQNTDTQYFGPGTRLTVL.

V usage is TRBV6-1 and J usage is TRBJ1-4; D not resolved. Germline loops: CDR1 MNHNS, CDR2 SASEGT. The V end lost 1 base, the J end lost 7 bases, and 13 bases lay between the germline ends. CDR3 length equals 15 residues. CDR3 nucleotide sequence: TGTGCCAGCAGTGAAGTCCCCGGCCGGGGTGAAAAACTGTTTTTT. It encodes CASSEVPGRGEKLFF.

The chain combines TRBV19 with TRBJ2-3, with TRBD2 matching 9 bases. The J segment lost 7 bases and the V segment lost 7 bases, leaving 15 bases of the junction unmatched. CDR1 and CDR2 (germline): LNHDA, SQIVND (reference sequence). This CDR3 spans 16 amino acids. The CDR3: CASNLILAGRGNTQYF. The CDR3 region has the DNA TGTGCCAGTAACCTCATCCTAGCGGGAAGGGGGAATACGCAGTATTTT.

This clone was seen just once. V is TRBV19 and J is TRBJ1-2, with D possibly being TRBD1 (6 bases). Per germline, CDR1 LNHDA and CDR2 SQIVND (reference sequence). CDR3 size: 15 residues. The V and J ends lost 5 bases and 6 bases respectively, with 19 bases between them. Here the CDR3 DNA reads TGTGCCAGTAGTTCGCAACAGGGATTTTTCAATGGCTACACCTTC. Residues: CASSSQQGFFNGYTF.

The chain combines TRBV6-5 with TRBJ2-2; 8 nucleotides agree with TRBD1. Germline CDR1 and CDR2: MNHEY and SVGAGI. CDR3 size: 15 residues. Trimming took 7 bases from V and 3 from J; bases not matched to a gene: 7. CDR3 amino acids: CASNPTGAYTGELFF. CDR3 coding DNA: TGTGCCAGCAACCCGACAGGGGCATACACCGGGGAGCTGTTTTTT.

The gene calls are TRBV15 and TRBJ1-1; D is unresolved. Germline V gives CDR1 LNHNV, CDR2 YYDKDF (reference sequence). V was cut by 3 bases and J by 3 bases, with 17 bases left in between. The CDR3 spans 16 residues. CDR3 sequence: CATSRGIGVLDTEAFF. The CDR3 DNA is TGTGCCACCAGCAGGGGTATCGGGGTATTAGACACTGAAGCTTTCTTT.

V usage is TRBV29-1 and J usage is TRBJ2-1; 8 nucleotides agree with TRBD1. This CDR3 is built from 18 residues. Germline CDR1 and CDR2: SQVTM and ANQGSEA. Trimming took 0 bases from V and 6 from J; bases not matched to a gene: 16. CDR3 bases: TGCAGCGTTGAAGATGCTCTACAGGGGGTATTTAGGGGCAATGAGCAGTTCTTC. It is translated as CSVEDALQGVFRGNEQFF.

The chain combines TRBV12-5 with TRBJ1-2; 10 bases line up with TRBD1. The length of the CDR3 is 14 residues. Germline CDR1 and CDR2: LGHNT and FRNRAP. V lost 1 base to trimming and J lost 4 bases; unmatched junction nucleotides: 0. The CDR3 DNA sequence: TGTGCTAGTGGTTTGGGGGACAGGGGCTATGGCTACACCTTC. Protein product: CASGLGDRGYGYTF.

The chain links TRBV7-9 to TRBJ2-5; no firm D call. CDR1 is SEHNR, CDR2 FQNEAQ, per germline (reference sequence). V was cut by 8 bases and J by 2 bases, with 12 bases left in between. The CDR3 runs 13 residues. CDR3 bases: TGTGCCAGCGTCCCCGTCGGGCAAGAGACCCAGTACTTC. Its translation is CASVPVGQETQYF. The full variable domain, its missing parts supplied by reference TRBV7-9 and TRBJ2-5, is DTGVSQNPRHKITKRGQNVTFRCDPISEHNRLYWYRQTLGQGPEFLTYFQNEAQLEKSRLLSDRFSAERPKGSFSTLEIQRTEQGDSAMYLCASVPVGQETQYFGPGTRLLVL.

This chain joins TRBV7-9 and TRBJ1-2; 9 bases agree with TRBD1. The CDR3 has 15 amino acids. V lost 5 bases and J lost 8; bases outside the gene matches: 12. Germline V gives CDR1 SEHNR, CDR2 FQNEAQ (reference sequence). This CDR3 is CASSPMTGGYDGYTF. The CDR3 DNA reads TGTGCCAGCAGCCCGATGACAGGGGGGTATGACGGCTACACCTTC. Full variable domain (remainder filled in from reference TRBV7-9 and TRBJ1-2): DTGVSQNPRHKITKRGQNVTFRCDPISEHNRLYWYRQTLGQGPEFLTYFQNEAQLEKSRLLSDRFSAERPKGSFSTLEIQRTEQGDSAMYLCASSPMTGGYDGYTFGSGTRLTVV.

The V call is TRBV4-1, the J call TRBJ2-3; 14 bases map to TRBD2. The CDR3 runs to 20 residues. The J segment lost 2 bases and the V segment lost 0 bases, leaving 10 bases of the junction unmatched. CDR1 is MGHRA, CDR2 YSYEKL, per germline. In DNA, the CDR3 is TGCGCCAGCAGCCAAGATTTTGGACTAGCGGGAGGAAGCCCCACAGATACGCAGTATTTT. This encodes CASSQDFGLAGGSPTDTQYF.

The chain uses TRBV25-1 and TRBJ2-5; D is perhaps TRBD1 (6 bases). Looked up from germline, CDR1 is MGHDK and CDR2 is SYGVNS. The CDR3 runs 14 residues. The ends were cut back, 2 bases at V and 4 bases at J, with 11 bases in the middle. The CDR3 sequence is CASSEEQGTETQYF. The CDR3 nucleotides are TGTGCCAGCAGTGAAGAACAGGGCACAGAGACCCAGTACTTC.

J is TRBJ2-3 and V is TRBV11-2, with TRBD2 matching over 7 bases. The trim removed 7 bases at V and 4 bases at J, leaving 11 bases unmatched. Germline V gene data show CDR1 as SGHAT and CDR2 as FQNNGV. The CDR3 is made up of 15 amino acids. The CDR3 DNA is TGTGCCAGCACCCTACGGGGGGAGGGAGCAGATACGCAGTATTTT. It codes for CASTLRGEGADTQYF.

V usage is TRBV30 and J usage is TRBJ1-6; 8 nucleotides line up with TRBD1. Trimming at V came to 3 bases and at J to 4 bases, leaving 8 bases not matched to a gene. Germline values: CDR1 GTSNPN, CDR2 SVGIG (reference sequence). This CDR3 has 16 amino acids. CDR3 nucleotide sequence: TGTGCCTGGAGCTTCCTTAGACAGGGGTATAATTCACCCCTCCACTTT. Protein product: CAWSFLRQGYNSPLHF.

The rearrangement joins TRBV27 to TRBJ2-7; the match to TRBD2 covers 12 bases. CDR1 and CDR2 (germline): MNHEY, SMNVEV (reference sequence). The CDR3 is made up of 14 amino acids. After removal of 0 bases from V and 6 bases from J, the junction contained 0 bases not matched to a gene. The CDR3 DNA is TGTGCCAGCAGTTTATCGACTAGCGGGAGCGAGCAGTACTTC. Its translation is CASSLSTSGSEQYF.